This T cell receptor (beta chain) comes out of a study of cytomegalovirus exposure and HLA in healthy donors. Whole-study findings and limits: Among donors in an Asian-associated ancestry cluster, a later analysis reportedly found fewer N-insertions than the roughly 700-donor mean. There were a few CMV-associated chains whose specificity for CMV antigens was confirmed in vitro. As a later analysis showed, several of the most significant clusters appeared to be linked to common viral pathogens.

In the PCR, 60 Vbeta and 13 Jbeta primers were used. The protocol was immunoSEQ multiplex PCR, while the TCRdb copy is restricted to in-frame clones and leaves out a portion. The sample yields 150,000 to 200,000 clones, roughly 82% seen once. A word on this clone: What it binds is unknown.

Germline V gene lookup returns CDR1 SQVTM and CDR2 ANQGSEA. The ends were cut back, 7 bases at V and 3 bases at J, with 16 bases in the middle. The length of the CDR3 is 13 residues. The sequenced sample consisted of PBMCs. The origin of this receptor is a middle-aged man in good health and CMV-seronegative. The chain uses TRBV29-1 and TRBJ2-7; TRBD1 is a possible D gene (6 bases). CDR3 protein: CSARGGRDYEQYF. The CDR3 nucleotides are TGCAGCGCCAGGGGTGGGAGAGACTACGAGCAGTACTTC.